The next 11 T cell receptor beta chains were all read from a single sample in a study of cytomegalovirus exposure and HLA in healthy donors. The PCR contained 60 Vbeta and 13 Jbeta primers. The table came from immunoSEQ multiplex PCR; TCRdb's copy has only in-frame clones and leaves some out. This sample carries 95,000 to 100,000 clones, roughly 82% of them seen once, and the ten largest clones take about 10%. The source material was PBMCs. These TCRs come from a man between 45 and 60 years old in good health and CMV-seronegative.

The chain combines TRBV15 with TRBJ1-5; 7 bases align to TRBD1. The CDR3 consists of 15 residues. The ends lost 5 bases at V and 1 base at J; junction bases unmatched: 5. Germline CDR1 and CDR2: LNHNV and YYDKDF (reference sequence). CDR3 DNA: TGTGCCACCAGCTGGGACAGTGGGAGCAATCAGCCCCAGCATTTT. This translates into CATSWDSGSNQPQHF.

The rearrangement links TRBV25-1 to TRBJ2-3; 7 bases line up with TRBD1. Losses at the gene ends were 3 bases for V and 4 bases for J; bases not matched to a gene: 13. This CDR3 contains 17 residues. In germline, CDR1 is MGHDK, CDR2 SYGVNS. CDR3 in DNA: TGTGCCAGCAGTGATCGGAGGACAGGCCCTAGCCCAGATACGCAGTATTTT. Amino acids: CASSDRRTGPSPDTQYF.

The chain uses TRBV19 and TRBJ2-5, with no clear D. This CDR3 spans 13 amino acids. CDR1 and CDR2 (germline): LNHDA, SQIVND (reference sequence). Between the trimmed V and J ends, which lost 6 bases and 2 bases, there was a span of 10 bases. DNA of the CDR3: TGTGCCAGTAGCCGAGCGAGACAAGAGACCCAGTACTTC. This gives the protein CASSRARQETQYF.

This rearrangement joins TRBV5-1 to TRBJ2-1, with 9 positions matching TRBD2. The V and J ends lost 3 bases and 10 bases, in that order; junction bases with no gene match: 5. The CDR3 has 13 amino acids. Germline loops: CDR1 SGHRS, CDR2 YFSETQ. CDR3 nucleotide sequence: TGCGCCAGCAGCTCCTCCCTAGCGGGAGAGCAGTTCTTC. Encoded protein: CASSSSLAGEQFF.

The chain recombines TRBV9 with TRBJ1-5, with TRBD1 matching over 8 bases. Germline trimming cut 4 bases from V and 5 bases from J; bases unmatched to any gene: 5. This CDR3 spans 14 amino acids. Germline CDR1 and CDR2: SGDLS and YYNGEE. CDR3 in amino acids: CASSSDREYQPQHF. CDR3 nucleotides: TGTGCCAGCAGCTCGGACAGGGAGTATCAGCCCCAGCATTTT.

This clone has more than one count but fewer than ten. The chain carries TRBV27 and TRBJ2-3, with TRBD1 identical over 7 bases. After removal of 4 bases from V and 5 bases from J, the junction contained 9 bases not matched to a gene. Germline V lookup: CDR1 MNHEY, CDR2 SMNVEV (reference sequence). CDR3 length: 15 residues. Written as DNA, the CDR3 is TGTGCCAGCAGTTCTAGACAGGGTTGGGGAGATACGCAGTATTTT. Protein product: CASSSRQGWGDTQYF.

This CDR3 is CASSSTSGGAWGTDTQYF. In nucleotides, the CDR3 is TGTGCCAGCAGTTCTACTAGCGGGGGGGCCTGGGGCACAGATACGCAGTATTTT. This chain links TRBV5-6 with TRBJ2-3; 13 positions match TRBD2. The germline CDR1 and CDR2 sequences are SGHDT and YYEEEE. Trimming removed 5 bases from V and 1 base from J; junction bases left unmatched: 10. CDR3 length: 18 amino acids.

The J gene is TRBJ1-5, the V gene TRBV2; D is possibly TRBD1 (5 bases). Germline loops: CDR1 SNHLY, CDR2 FYNNEI. V was pared by 6 bases and J by 0 bases, with 12 bases between. This CDR3 has 15 amino acids. The CDR3 nucleotides read TGTGCCAGCAGAGGGCAGGGTCATAGCAATCAGCCCCAGCATTTT. Its translation is CASRGQGHSNQPQHF.

This rearrangement joins TRBV5-1 to TRBJ1-3; 10 nucleotides line up with TRBD1. The germline CDR1 and CDR2 sequences are SGHRS and YFSETQ. The trim removed 1 base at V and 1 base at J, leaving 11 bases unmatched. The CDR3 has 19 amino acids. The CDR3 bases are TGCGCCAGCAGCTTGAATCCCGGGACAGGGGTCCCATCTGGAAACACCATATATTTT. Protein sequence: CASSLNPGTGVPSGNTIYF.

The chain combines TRBV18 with TRBJ2-7, with 7 positions matching TRBD1. Germline loops: CDR1 KGHSH, CDR2 LQKENI. The V gene end was trimmed by 0 bases and the J gene end by 0 bases; junction bases not matched to a gene: 5. The CDR3 is 16 residues long. Here the CDR3 reads CASSPPNRGHSYEQYF. CDR3 sequence (DNA): TGTGCCAGCTCACCACCTAACAGGGGCCACTCCTACGAGCAGTACTTC.

This clone appeared a single time. J is TRBJ1-5 and V is TRBV5-6; tentative D call: TRBD1 (5 bases). V lost 4 bases and J 6 bases, leaving 14 bases between the germline ends. This CDR3 contains 14 residues. Germline CDR1 SGHDT, CDR2 YYEEEE. The CDR3 here is CASSRAGEGQPQHF. CDR3 in DNA: TGTGCCAGCAGCCGGGCGGGGGAGGGTCAGCCCCAGCATTTT. The entire variable domain, with the rest obtained from reference TRBV5-6 and TRBJ1-5, is as follows: DAGVTQSPTHLIKTRGQQVTLRCSPKSGHDTVSWYQQALGQGPQFIFQYYEEEERQRGNFPDRFSGHQFPNYSSELNVNALLLGDSALYLCASSRAGEGQPQHFGDGTRLSIL.